This TCR beta chain was documented in a study of blood T cell repertoires in COVID-19. Study-wide background: Sites in the United States, Italy and Spain provided acute and convalescent COVID-19 samples.

There are 14 residues in the CDR3. Enrollment of patients from Seattle took place during active infection, with longitudinal follow-up. Per the original data handling: Amplified reference gene primers provided the basis for estimating nucleated cell counts. Data came from immunoSEQ multiplex PCR; TCRdb stores just in-frame clones and leaves some out. From that table come the V and J calls and clone size; the DNA was used to work out D and trimming. The sample contains 180,000 or so clones, about 90% of which appear only once. This TCR was sampled from an older woman with COVID-19, enrolled during active disease. The sequenced sample was peripheral blood. The rearrangement links TRBV21-1 to TRBJ1-2. TRBV21-1 is an annotated pseudogene. In nucleotides, the CDR3 is TGTGCCAGCAGCCCGCGGGCGGGGTTCGACGGCTACACCTTC. It codes for CASSPRAGFDGYTF.